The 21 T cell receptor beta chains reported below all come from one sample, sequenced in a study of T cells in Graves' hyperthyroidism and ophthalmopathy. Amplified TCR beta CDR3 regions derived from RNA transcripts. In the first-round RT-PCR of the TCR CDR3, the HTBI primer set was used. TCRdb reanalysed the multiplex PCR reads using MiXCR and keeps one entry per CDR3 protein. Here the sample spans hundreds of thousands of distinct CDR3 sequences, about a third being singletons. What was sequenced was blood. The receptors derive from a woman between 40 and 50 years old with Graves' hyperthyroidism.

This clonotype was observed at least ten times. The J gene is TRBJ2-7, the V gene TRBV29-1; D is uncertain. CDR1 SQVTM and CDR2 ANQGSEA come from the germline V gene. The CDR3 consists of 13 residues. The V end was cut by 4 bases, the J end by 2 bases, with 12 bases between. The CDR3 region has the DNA TGCAGCGTTGGAGGAATGCCCCCCTACGAGCAGTACTTC. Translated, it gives CSVGGMPPYEQYF.

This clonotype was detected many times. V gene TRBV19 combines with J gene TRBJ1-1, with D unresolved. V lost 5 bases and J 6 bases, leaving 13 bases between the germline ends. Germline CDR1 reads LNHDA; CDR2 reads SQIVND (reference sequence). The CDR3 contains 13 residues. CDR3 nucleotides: TGTGCCAGTAGTTTAGGGAATTCGGCTGAAGCTTTCTTT. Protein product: CASSLGNSAEAFF.

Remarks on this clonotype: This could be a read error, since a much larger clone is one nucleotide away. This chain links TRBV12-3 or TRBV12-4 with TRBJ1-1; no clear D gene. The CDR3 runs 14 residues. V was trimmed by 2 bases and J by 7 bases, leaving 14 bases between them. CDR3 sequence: CASSLNSQISEAFF. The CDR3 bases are TGTGCCAGCAGTTTAAATTCTCAGATCAGTGAAGCTTTCTTT.

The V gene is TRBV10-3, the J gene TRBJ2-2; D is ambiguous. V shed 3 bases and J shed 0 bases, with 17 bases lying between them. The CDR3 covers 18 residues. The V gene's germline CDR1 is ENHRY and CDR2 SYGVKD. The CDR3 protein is CAISEASALEANTGELFF. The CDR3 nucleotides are TGTGCCATCAGTGAAGCGTCCGCCCTTGAGGCGAACACCGGGGAGCTGTTTTTT.

CDR3 sequence reads: CASSYARGGETQYF. In nucleotides, the CDR3 is TGTGCCAGCAGTTACGCCCGTGGGGGCGAGACCCAGTACTTC. The chain carries TRBV6-5 and TRBJ2-5; TRBD1 might be the D (6 bases). Per germline, CDR1 MNHEY and CDR2 SVGAGI. The CDR3 consists of 14 residues. The V end lost 2 bases, the J end lost 5 bases, and 12 bases lay between the germline ends.

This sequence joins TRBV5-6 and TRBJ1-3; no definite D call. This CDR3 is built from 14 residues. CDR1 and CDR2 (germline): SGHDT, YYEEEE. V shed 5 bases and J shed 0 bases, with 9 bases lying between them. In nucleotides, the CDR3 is TGTGCCAGCAGTTACCGGCCCTCTGGAAACACCATATATTTT. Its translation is CASSYRPSGNTIYF.

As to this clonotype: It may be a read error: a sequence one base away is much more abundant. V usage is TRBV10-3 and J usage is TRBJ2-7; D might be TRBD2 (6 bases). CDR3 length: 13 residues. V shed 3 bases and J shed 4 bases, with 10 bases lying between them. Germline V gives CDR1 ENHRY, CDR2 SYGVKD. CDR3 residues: CAISDGGRYEQYF. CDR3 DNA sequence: TGTGCCATCAGTGACGGAGGGCGGTACGAGCAGTACTTC.

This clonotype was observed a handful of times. CDR3 region: CSVASGGAILGEQFF. CDR3 nucleotide sequence: TGCAGCGTTGCTAGCGGGGGGGCAATATTGGGTGAGCAGTTCTTC. This sequence joins TRBV20-1 and TRBJ2-7, with 12 bases matching TRBD2. The DNA end is a closer match to TRBJ2-1, so the J assignment may be wrong. The CDR3 extends over 15 amino acids. Looked up from germline, CDR1 is DFQATT and CDR2 is SNEGSKA (reference sequence).

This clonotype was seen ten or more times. Here the CDR3 DNA reads TGTGCCAGCAGCGTAGCGTGGGGAGGCGAGACCCAGTACTTC. It encodes CASSVAWGGETQYF. The chain uses TRBV9 and TRBJ2-5, with a weak D call TRBD2 (6 bases). Germline V gene lookup returns CDR1 SGDLS and CDR2 YYNGEE. The CDR3 is made up of 14 amino acids. Trimming left V 0 bases short and J 5 bases short, with 11 bases between. Using reference TRBV9 and TRBJ2-5 for the parts outside the CDR3, the full variable domain is DSGVTQTPKHLITATGQRVTLRCSPRSGDLSVYWYQQSLDQGLQFLIQYYNGEERAKGNILERFSAQQFPDLHSELNLSSLELGDSALYFCASSVAWGGETQYFGPGTRLLVL.

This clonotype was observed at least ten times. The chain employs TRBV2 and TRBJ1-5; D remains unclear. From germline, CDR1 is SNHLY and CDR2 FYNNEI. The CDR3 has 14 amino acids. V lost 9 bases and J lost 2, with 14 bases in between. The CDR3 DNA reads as TGTGCCAGTCGAGACACGGCGGGCAATCAGCCCCAGCATTTT. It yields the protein CASRDTAGNQPQHF.

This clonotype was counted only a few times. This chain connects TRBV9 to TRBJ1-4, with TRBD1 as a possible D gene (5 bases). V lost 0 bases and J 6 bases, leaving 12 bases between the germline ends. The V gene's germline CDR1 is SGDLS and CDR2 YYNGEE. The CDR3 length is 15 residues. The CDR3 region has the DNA TGTGCCAGCAGCGTAGAGGCGGGACGGCATGAAAAACTGTTTTTT. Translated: CASSVEAGRHEKLFF.

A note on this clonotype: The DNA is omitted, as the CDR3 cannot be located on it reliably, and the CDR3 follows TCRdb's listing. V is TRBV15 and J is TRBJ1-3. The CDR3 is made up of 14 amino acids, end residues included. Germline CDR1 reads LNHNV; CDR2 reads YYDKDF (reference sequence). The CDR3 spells CASSSSGPGNTIYF.

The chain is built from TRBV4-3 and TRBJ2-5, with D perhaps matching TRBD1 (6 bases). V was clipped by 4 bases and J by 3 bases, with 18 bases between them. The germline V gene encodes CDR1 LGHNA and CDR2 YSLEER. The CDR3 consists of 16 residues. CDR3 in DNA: TGCGCCAGCAGCCCGAACCTAGGACGGACAGAAGAGACCCAGTACTTC. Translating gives CASSPNLGRTEETQYF.

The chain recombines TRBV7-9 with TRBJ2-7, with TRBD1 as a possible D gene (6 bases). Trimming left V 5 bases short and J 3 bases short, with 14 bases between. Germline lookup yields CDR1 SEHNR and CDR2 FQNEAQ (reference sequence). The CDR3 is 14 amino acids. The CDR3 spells CASSPSDRNYEQYF. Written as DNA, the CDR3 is TGTGCCAGCAGCCCATCTGACAGGAACTACGAGCAGTACTTC.

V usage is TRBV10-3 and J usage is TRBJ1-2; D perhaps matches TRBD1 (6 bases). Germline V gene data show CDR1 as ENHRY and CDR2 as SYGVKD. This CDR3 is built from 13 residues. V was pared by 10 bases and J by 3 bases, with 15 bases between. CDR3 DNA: TGTGCCAGCAGGGCAGGGGCCTACTATGGCTACACCTTC. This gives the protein CASRAGAYYGYTF.

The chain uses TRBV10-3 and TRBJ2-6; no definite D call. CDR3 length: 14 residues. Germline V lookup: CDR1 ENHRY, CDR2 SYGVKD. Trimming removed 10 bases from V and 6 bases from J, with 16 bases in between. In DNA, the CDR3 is TGTGCCACCACCGGGCGGATGGCGGCCAACGTCCTGACTTTC. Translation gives CATTGRMAANVLTF.

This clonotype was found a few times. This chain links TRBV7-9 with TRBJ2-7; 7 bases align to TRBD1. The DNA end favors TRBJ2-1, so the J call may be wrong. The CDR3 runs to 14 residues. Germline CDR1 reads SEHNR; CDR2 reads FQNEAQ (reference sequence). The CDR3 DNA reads TGTGCCAGCAGCTGGACAGGTGATCCGAATGAGCAGTTCTTC. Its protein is CASSWTGDPNEQFF.

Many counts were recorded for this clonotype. The CDR3 coding sequence is TGTGCCAGCAGGTCCGTCCTAACAGGGGAGGATGGCTACACCTTC. Encoded protein: CASRSVLTGEDGYTF. V gene TRBV6-6 combines with J gene TRBJ1-2; TRBD1 matches at 7 bases. This CDR3 has 15 amino acids. Germline V lookup: CDR1 MNHNY, CDR2 SVGAGI (reference sequence). J gave up 6 bases and V 6 bases, and 13 bases lay outside the gene matches.

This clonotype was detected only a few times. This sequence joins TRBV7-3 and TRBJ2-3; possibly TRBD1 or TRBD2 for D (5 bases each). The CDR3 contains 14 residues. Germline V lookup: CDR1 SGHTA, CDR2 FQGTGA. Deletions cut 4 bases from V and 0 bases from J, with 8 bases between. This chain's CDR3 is CASSYRDSTDTQYF. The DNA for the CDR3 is TGTGCCAGCAGCTACCGGGACAGCACAGATACGCAGTATTTT.

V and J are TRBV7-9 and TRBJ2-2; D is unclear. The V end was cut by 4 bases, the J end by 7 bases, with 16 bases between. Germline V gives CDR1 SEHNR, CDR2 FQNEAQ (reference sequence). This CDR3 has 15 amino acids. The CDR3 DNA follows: TGTGCCAGCAGCTCCAAGATCCCCGAAATCGGGGAGCTGTTTTTT. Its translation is CASSSKIPEIGELFF.

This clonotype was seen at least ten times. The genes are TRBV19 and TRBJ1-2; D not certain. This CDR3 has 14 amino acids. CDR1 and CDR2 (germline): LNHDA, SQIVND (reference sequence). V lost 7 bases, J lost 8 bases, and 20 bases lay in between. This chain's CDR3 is CASTKPGGYEGYTF. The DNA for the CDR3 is TGTGCCAGTACCAAACCCGGAGGGTACGAGGGCTACACCTTC.